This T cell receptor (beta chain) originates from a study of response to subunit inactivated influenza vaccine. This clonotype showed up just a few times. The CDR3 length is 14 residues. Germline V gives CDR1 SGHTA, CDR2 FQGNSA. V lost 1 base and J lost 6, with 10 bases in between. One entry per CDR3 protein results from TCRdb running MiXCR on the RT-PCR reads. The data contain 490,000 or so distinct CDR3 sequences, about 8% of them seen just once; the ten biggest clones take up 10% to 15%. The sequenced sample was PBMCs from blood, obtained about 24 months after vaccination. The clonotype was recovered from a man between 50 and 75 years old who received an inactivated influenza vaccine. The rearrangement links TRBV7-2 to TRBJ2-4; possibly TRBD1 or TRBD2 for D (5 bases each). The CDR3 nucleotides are TGTGCCAGCAGCTTAGAACAGGCGGGAAACATTCAGTACTTC. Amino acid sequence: CASSLEQAGNIQYF.